This entry concerns a single T cell receptor delta chain. What it binds is not known. A read error is the likely source, as a far larger clone sits one nucleotide away. This same CDR3 is encoded by further DNA sequences in the sample. This CDR3 contains 21 residues. Trimming pared 5 bases from V and 10 bases from J, leaving 41 bases between. Germline V lookup: CDR1 TSWWSYY, CDR2 QGS. Gammadelta T cells were flow-sorted from PBMC into Vgamma9/Vdelta2+ and Vdelta2-negative populations for bulk analysis. The data were obtained in a study of γδ T cells in repeated Plasmodium falciparum infection. Study-wide findings and caveats: Vgamma9/Vdelta2+ repertoires stayed stably polyclonal over time and infection.

TCRdb made new clone calls on the multiplex PCR reads using CATT. The sample shows 45,000 to 60,000 delta-chain clones, approximately 2% of them seen only once. This clonotype was sampled from a pool of human donors (malaria-infected and uninfected, not separated). The chain combines TRDV1 with TRDJ1; a weak D match, TRDD3 (6 bases). TCRdb records no J gene; here it was assigned by comparing the DNA to germline. The sample consisted of gamma-delta T cells from blood. CDR3 residues: CALGRFLLGLGMPHQHIGLIF. The CDR3 nucleotides are TGTGCTCTTGGGAGATTTCTCTTAGGGCTGGGGATGCCCCATCAGCATATCGGACTCATCTTT.